This T cell receptor (beta chain) came from a study of post-analysis software for immune sequencing data. Broader study findings: Roughly 5 TRBV segments occurring more often in patients than controls included TRBV5-6, TRBV5-1 and TRBV20-1.

Incorporated into the TCR beta cDNA libraries were unique molecular identifiers, which served to reduce PCR and sequencing biases. When about 1 to 11 million T cells were used, they gave some 540,000 cDNA molecules. TCRdb called the PCR reads again in MiXCR, with one record for every CDR3 protein. The sample holds approximately 690,000 distinct CDR3 sequences; about 60% are singletons and the top ten take about 10%. This CDR3 is 14 amino acids long. Trimming took off 2 bases at V and 4 bases at J, with 10 bases between the two ends. Germline V lookup: CDR1 SGHDT, CDR2 YYEEEE. Concerning this clonotype itself: Its antigen is not identified.

The receptor was derived from a girl aged 2-10 years with multiple sclerosis. Input material: blood. The genes are TRBV5-6 and TRBJ2-1; D is unresolved. This chain's CDR3 is CASSFAGRYNEQFF. DNA for the CDR3: TGTGCCAGCAGCTTCGCCGGAAGATACAATGAGCAGTTCTTC.